A single sample gave rise to the 27 T cell receptor beta chains below, sequenced in a study of cytomegalovirus exposure and HLA in healthy donors. PCR employed 60 Vbeta and 13 Jbeta primers. Profiling relied on immunoSEQ multiplex PCR, and the TCRdb table lists in-frame clones only, not all of them. The data show roughly 200,000 clones, about four fifths seen once. The sequenced material came from PBMCs. These receptors all come from a girl aged 5-17 years in good health and CMV-seropositive.

The chain uses TRBV25-1 and TRBJ1-1; a weak D match, TRBD1 (6 bases). The ends were cut back, 4 bases at V and 0 bases at J, with 15 bases in the middle. The CDR3 contains 16 residues. CDR1 and CDR2 from the germline V gene are MGHDK and SYGVNS. In nucleotides, the CDR3 is TGTGCCAGCAGTGGTTCTCGGGACAACCTGAACACTGAAGCTTTCTTT. Its protein product is CASSGSRDNLNTEAFF.

V gene TRBV19 combines with J gene TRBJ1-2, with a weak D call TRBD1 (5 bases). Trimming pared 0 bases from V and 7 bases from J, leaving 12 bases between. Germline assignment: CDR1 LNHDA and CDR2 SQIVND (reference sequence). This CDR3 contains 14 residues. This chain's CDR3 is CASSIDRGAAGYTF. The CDR3, as DNA: TGTGCCAGTAGTATAGATCGTGGGGCAGCTGGCTACACCTTC.

About this clone: Other DNA sequences of this sample code for an identical CDR3. This sequence joins TRBV4-3 and TRBJ1-2; possible D gene TRBD1, 6 bases. Trimming shortened V by 0 bases and J by 4 bases, and 9 bases separated the two germline ends. CDR3 size: 14 residues. CDR1 LGHNA and CDR2 YSLEER come from the germline V gene. CDR3 amino acids: CASSQEGGIYGYTF. The CDR3 DNA reads TGCGCCAGCAGCCAAGAAGGGGGAATCTATGGCTACACCTTC.

The rearrangement links TRBV7-9 to TRBJ1-4; the match to TRBD1 covers 8 bases. CDR3 length: 15 amino acids. Looked up from germline, CDR1 is SEHNR and CDR2 is FQNEAQ (reference sequence). Trimming took 5 bases from V and 7 from J; bases not matched to a gene: 9. The CDR3 DNA is TGTGCCAGCAGCCCAGGGGGCGCGATGGGTGAAAAACTGTTTTTT. Residues: CASSPGGAMGEKLFF.

The rearrangement joins TRBV9 to TRBJ2-5; D is perhaps TRBD1 (5 bases). Germline assignment: CDR1 SGDLS and CDR2 YYNGEE. The CDR3 covers 15 residues. V was trimmed by 3 bases and J by 2 bases, leaving 14 bases between them. The CDR3 here is CASSEGWITQETQYF. The CDR3 nucleotides are TGTGCCAGCAGCGAGGGGTGGATAACTCAAGAGACCCAGTACTTC. Combining the CDR3 with reference TRBV9 and TRBJ2-5 gives the whole variable domain DSGVTQTPKHLITATGQRVTLRCSPRSGDLSVYWYQQSLDQGLQFLIQYYNGEERAKGNILERFSAQQFPDLHSELNLSSLELGDSALYFCASSEGWITQETQYFGPGTRLLVL.

In this sample, this clone turned up once. V usage is TRBV30 and J usage is TRBJ2-7, with TRBD1 as a possible D gene (6 bases). The germline V gene encodes CDR1 GTSNPN and CDR2 SVGIG (reference sequence). Trimming left V 0 bases short and J 9 bases short, with 18 bases between. CDR3 length equals 14 residues. The CDR3 nucleotides read TGTGCCTGGAGTGTACAGGACAGACTTTTTGGGCAGTACTTC. As protein: CAWSVQDRLFGQYF.

This clone was counted once. The chain is built from TRBV5-1 and TRBJ2-1; tentatively, D is TRBD1 (5 bases). Germline V gene sequence: CDR1 SGHRS, CDR2 YFSETQ. The CDR3 is made up of 12 amino acids. Between the trimmed V and J ends, which lost 7 bases and 7 bases, there was a span of 12 bases. The CDR3 bases are TGCGCCAGCCATCTTCCAGGGAATGAGCAGTTCTTC. Translating it yields CASHLPGNEQFF.

This clone was observed once. This chain joins TRBV21-1 and TRBJ1-3; the D call of TRBD1 is as the table states it, not checked on the DNA. TRBV21-1 is a known pseudogene. The CDR3 loop spans 16 amino acids. CDR3 region: CASSIAQGPSGNTIYF. DNA of the CDR3: TGTGCCAGCAGCATAGCACAGGGGCCCTCTGGAAACACCATATATTTT.

The rearrangement joins TRBV7-2 to TRBJ2-5; 10 nucleotides align to TRBD2. Looked up from germline, CDR1 is SGHTA and CDR2 is FQGNSA. With V trimmed by 1 base and J by 4 bases, 12 bases remained unmatched. This CDR3 is built from 18 residues. In DNA, the CDR3 is TGTGCCAGCAGCTTAGGGGCTAGCGGGGGCCTCGGGACAGAGACCCAGTACTTC. Its protein product is CASSLGASGGLGTETQYF. Based on the CDR3 plus reference TRBV7-2 and TRBJ2-5, the full variable domain is GAGVSQSPSNKVTEKGKDVELRCDPISGHTALYWYRQSLGQGLEFLIYFQGNSAPDKSGLPSDRFSAERTGGSVSTLTIQRTQQEDSAVYLCASSLGASGGLGTETQYFGPGTRLLVL.

This clone was seen just once. The chain carries TRBV27 and TRBJ1-5, with D uncertain. V was pared by 6 bases and J by 4 bases, with 10 bases between. CDR3 size: 13 residues. The germline V gene has CDR1 MNHEY and CDR2 SMNVEV (reference sequence). The CDR3 DNA reads TGTGCCAGCAGACGTACCGGGAATCAGCCCCAGCATTTT. Its translation is CASRRTGNQPQHF.

The chain carries TRBV7-2 and TRBJ2-7; perhaps TRBD2 as D (5 bases). The CDR3 totals 15 residues. Germline CDR1 is SGHTA and CDR2 is FQGNSA. V was pared by 2 bases and J by 0 bases, with 11 bases between. In nucleotides, the CDR3 is TGTGCCAGCAGCTTAATCCCTAGCCGCTCCTACGAGCAGTACTTC. Protein sequence: CASSLIPSRSYEQYF.

The chain carries TRBV10-2 and TRBJ2-5, with D unresolved. This CDR3 is built from 16 residues. Germline assignment: CDR1 WSHSY and CDR2 SAAADI. Trimming shortened V by 4 bases and J by 2 bases, and 17 bases separated the two germline ends. CDR3 sequence (DNA): TGCGCCAGCAGTGGACCCATCGGCGGCGTACAAGAGACCCAGTACTTC. Amino acids: CASSGPIGGVQETQYF.

The chain uses TRBV5-1 and TRBJ2-7; unclear D gene. V was pared by 4 bases and J by 6 bases, with 17 bases between. This CDR3 contains 14 residues. The germline V gene encodes CDR1 SGHRS and CDR2 YFSETQ. The CDR3 sequence is CASSPPRGPGEQYF. The CDR3 coding sequence is TGCGCCAGCAGCCCCCCACGAGGCCCGGGCGAGCAGTACTTC.

The chain joins TRBV7-2 to TRBJ1-5, with 9 bases identical to TRBD1. CDR3 length equals 17 residues. Germline V lookup: CDR1 SGHTA, CDR2 FQGNSA. After removal of 2 bases from V and 2 bases from J, the junction contained 7 bases not matched to a gene. The CDR3 nucleotides are TGTGCCAGCAGCTTAACAGGGGGCAGGTTAGGCAATCAGCCCCAGCATTTT. Its translation: CASSLTGGRLGNQPQHF.

This clone was observed a few times. The rearrangement links TRBV2 to TRBJ1-5; D ambiguous. In germline, CDR1 is SNHLY, CDR2 FYNNEI. The CDR3 totals 15 residues. The V end lost 1 base, the J end lost 7 bases, and 14 bases lay between the germline ends. CDR3 protein: CASSEGPVGVQPQHF. DNA for the CDR3: TGTGCCAGCAGTGAAGGCCCGGTCGGGGTCCAGCCCCAGCATTTT.

The chain has TRBV5-1 and TRBJ2-3; no reliable D call. CDR1 SGHRS and CDR2 YFSETQ come from the germline V gene. The V gene lost 1 base and the J gene lost 0 bases, with 6 bases spanning the gap. CDR3 size: 14 residues. CDR3 sequence reads: CASSLPSSTDTQYF. CDR3 bases: TGCGCCAGCAGCTTGCCCAGTAGCACAGATACGCAGTATTTT. Based on the CDR3 plus reference TRBV5-1 and TRBJ2-3, the full variable domain is KAGVTQTPRYLIKTRGQQVTLSCSPISGHRSVSWYQQTPGQGLQFLFEYFSETQRNKGNFPGRFSGRQFSNSRSEMNVSTLELGDSALYLCASSLPSSTDTQYFGPGTRLTVL.

The V and J genes are TRBV2 and TRBJ1-5; perhaps TRBD1 as D (5 bases). There are 15 residues in the CDR3. CDR1 is SNHLY and CDR2 is FYNNEI in the germline V gene. The V end was cut by 1 base, the J end by 2 bases, with 9 bases between. The CDR3: CASSEDGAGNQPQHF. The CDR3 coding sequence is TGTGCCAGCAGTGAAGATGGGGCAGGCAATCAGCCCCAGCATTTT.

As regards this clone: This sample also contains other DNA sequences that code for the same CDR3. This chain connects TRBV29-1 to TRBJ1-2; 7 positions match TRBD1. Germline lookup yields CDR1 SQVTM and CDR2 ANQGSEA. The CDR3 has 13 residues. Trimming took 4 bases from V and 0 from J; bases not matched to a gene: 2. The chain's CDR3 is CSVGQGPNYGYTF. DNA for the CDR3: TGCAGCGTTGGACAGGGCCCTAACTATGGCTACACCTTC.

This clone was detected a few times. The J gene is TRBJ2-7, the V gene TRBV5-6; D perhaps matches TRBD2 (5 bases). The CDR3 length is 13 residues. CDR1 is SGHDT and CDR2 is YYEEEE in the germline V gene. Trimming removed 4 bases at V and 7 bases at J, with 15 bases between. The CDR3 spells CASSLTRTGEQYF. CDR3 sequence (DNA): TGTGCCAGCAGCCTCACTAGAACCGGTGAGCAGTACTTC.

The chain employs TRBV27 and TRBJ2-3; TRBD2 matches 9 bases. This CDR3 is built from 18 residues. Unmatched junction bases numbered 17, after V lost 5 bases and J lost 5 bases. Germline V gene data show CDR1 as MNHEY and CDR2 as SMNVEV (reference sequence). This CDR3 reads CASSGPGLALSGIDTQYF. DNA for the CDR3: TGTGCCAGCAGTGGCCCGGGACTAGCTTTATCGGGTATAGATACGCAGTATTTT.

This chain uses TRBV7-9 with TRBJ2-1, with D possibly TRBD2 on 6 matching bases. Trimming removed 5 bases at V and 6 bases at J, with 17 bases between. Per germline, CDR1 SEHNR and CDR2 FQNEAQ (reference sequence). CDR3 length equals 15 residues. The CDR3 spells CASSPGTSDGNEQFF. The CDR3 DNA reads as TGTGCCAGCAGCCCAGGGACTTCAGATGGCAATGAGCAGTTCTTC.

V and J are TRBV6-5 and TRBJ1-1; no clear D gene. V was trimmed by 6 bases and J by 4 bases, leaving 15 bases between them. Germline V CDR1 and CDR2: MNHEY, SVGAGI. The CDR3 consists of 14 residues. For the CDR3, the DNA is TGTGCCAGCAGCCTCGCCCGGGGAGGCACTGAAGCTTTCTTT. Translating it yields CASSLARGGTEAFF.

The rearrangement joins TRBV5-1 to TRBJ2-2; D might be TRBD2 (6 bases). The germline V gene encodes CDR1 SGHRS and CDR2 YFSETQ. V dropped 4 bases and J dropped 2 bases, with 12 bases sitting between them. The CDR3 spans 15 residues. CDR3 nucleotides: TGCGCCAGCAGCCCCGGGACTGGTAACACCGGGGAGCTGTTTTTT. It codes for CASSPGTGNTGELFF.

This clone was observed a handful of times. The J gene is TRBJ2-3, the V gene TRBV2, with 12 positions matching TRBD2. Unmatched junction bases numbered 4, after V lost 2 bases and J lost 4 bases. CDR1 is SNHLY and CDR2 is FYNNEI in the germline V gene. The CDR3 spans 16 residues. The CDR3: CASSESLAGGADTQYF. CDR3 nucleotides: TGTGCCAGCAGTGAAAGCCTAGCGGGGGGGGCAGATACGCAGTATTTT.

This sequence joins TRBV5-5 and TRBJ2-1; TRBD1 agrees at 10 bases. Unmatched junction bases numbered 6, after V lost 6 bases and J lost 6 bases. Germline V gene data show CDR1 as SGHKS and CDR2 as YYEKEE (reference sequence). This CDR3 region has 14 residues. The CDR3 sequence: CASNHDRGRNEQFF. The CDR3 region has the DNA TGTGCCAGCAACCATGACAGGGGGCGCAATGAGCAGTTCTTC. Full variable domain (remainder filled in from reference TRBV5-5 and TRBJ2-1): DAGVTQSPTHLIKTRGQQVTLRCSPISGHKSVSWYQQVLGQGPQFIFQYYEKEERGRGNFPDRFSARQFPNYSSELNVNALLLGDSALYLCASNHDRGRNEQFFGPGTRLTVL.

V and J are TRBV4-1 and TRBJ1-6; weak D call: TRBD1 (5 bases). The CDR3 consists of 18 residues. Germline V gene data show CDR1 as MGHRA and CDR2 as YSYEKL. Trimming stripped 2 bases from V and 7 bases from J, with 21 bases between. CDR3: CASSQIDMGLVGNSPLHF. In nucleotides, the CDR3 is TGCGCCAGCAGCCAAATTGATATGGGGCTGGTGGGGAATTCACCCCTCCACTTT.

Regarding this clone: Other nucleotide sequences from this sample produce the same CDR3. V and J are TRBV7-2 and TRBJ1-1; TRBD1 agrees at 9 bases. With 3 bases clipped from V and 5 bases from J, the junction kept 4 bases outside the gene matches. The CDR3 covers 14 residues. The germline V gene has CDR1 SGHTA and CDR2 FQGNSA. In DNA form, the CDR3 reads TGTGCCAGCAGCTTGGGACAGGGCACTACTGAAGCTTTCTTT. It specifies CASSLGQGTTEAFF. The whole variable domain, filled in from reference TRBV7-2 and TRBJ1-1, reads GAGVSQSPSNKVTEKGKDVELRCDPISGHTALYWYRQSLGQGLEFLIYFQGNSAPDKSGLPSDRFSAERTGGSVSTLTIQRTQQEDSAVYLCASSLGQGTTEAFFGQGTRLTVV.